Presented here are 20 T cell receptor beta chains from one specimen sequenced in a study of cytomegalovirus exposure and HLA in healthy donors (TCRdb year 2017). Library creation used the immunoSEQ multiplex PCR assay. A mixture of 60 forward primers for TCR Vbeta segments and 13 reverse primers for TCR Jbeta segments was used in the multiplex PCR. TCRdb took this table from immuneACCESS and kept in-frame rearrangements with V and J called. Such tables lack part of the clones; where checked against another copy, unresolved V genes explain under half of the gap, and the rest is unexplained. The table for this sample lists about 110,000 clones; about 80% of them were counted only once. The top ten clonotypes cover roughly 5% of the sample. The specimen was PBMCs. The receptors were gathered from a female donor in good health and CMV-seropositive.

The rearrangement joins TRBV7-2 to TRBJ1-4; D not resolved. Germline assignment: CDR1 SGHTA and CDR2 FQGNSA. The CDR3 covers 15 residues. Trimming took off 5 bases at V and 0 bases at J, with 10 bases between the two ends. CDR3 region: CASSTQFATNEKLFF. The CDR3 nucleotides are TGTGCCAGCAGCACCCAGTTTGCAACTAATGAAAAACTGTTTTTT.

J is TRBJ1-1 and V is TRBV30, with D possibly being TRBD1 (5 bases). CDR1 and CDR2 from the germline V gene are GTSNPN and SVGIG (reference sequence). Trimming left V 1 base short and J 9 bases short, with 21 bases between. CDR3 length: 15 residues. The CDR3 protein is CAWSGVQGLPDKAFF. The CDR3 DNA sequence: TGTGCCTGGAGTGGGGTGCAGGGCCTCCCAGACAAAGCTTTCTTT.

V gene TRBV5-1 combines with J gene TRBJ2-1, with D tentatively TRBD1 (6 bases). Germline loops: CDR1 SGHRS, CDR2 YFSETQ. This CDR3 spans 13 amino acids. V was shortened by 4 bases and J by 10 bases, with 15 bases between the two germline ends. CDR3 nucleotides: TGCGCCAGCAGCCAACACAGGGTCGAGGAGCAGTTCTTC. As protein: CASSQHRVEEQFF. Variable domain in full (rest from reference TRBV5-1 and TRBJ2-1): KAGVTQTPRYLIKTRGQQVTLSCSPISGHRSVSWYQQTPGQGLQFLFEYFSETQRNKGNFPGRFSGRQFSNSRSEMNVSTLELGDSALYLCASSQHRVEEQFFGPGTRLTVL.

This clone occurred once. The DNA for the CDR3 is TGCAGCGTTGAGACAGTCCGCCCAGGCTTGTATTTT. Amino acids: CSVETVRPGLYF. This chain uses TRBV29-1 with TRBJ2-3; D is perhaps TRBD1 (5 bases). CDR1 and CDR2 (germline): SQVTM, ANQGSEA. The V gene lost 3 bases and the J gene lost 14 bases, with 18 bases spanning the gap. The CDR3 contains 12 residues.

V usage is TRBV29-1 and J usage is TRBJ2-1, with 8 bases that match TRBD2. CDR1 is SQVTM and CDR2 is ANQGSEA in the germline V gene. The J segment lost 8 bases and the V segment lost 6 bases, leaving 18 bases of the junction unmatched. The CDR3 loop spans 16 amino acids. The CDR3 DNA is TGCAGCGTCCGGTCATTCGACCGGGAGGGAAGGGATGAGCAGTTCTTC. Translation: CSVRSFDREGRDEQFF.

Only a few counts were recorded for this clone. The chain has TRBV6-4 and TRBJ2-1; 10 nucleotides line up with TRBD2. This CDR3 is built from 16 residues. V gave up 6 bases and J gave up 7 bases; unmatched junction bases: 12. Germline V gene data show CDR1 as MRHNA and CDR2 as SNTAGT. This CDR3 is CASSVQGAGGVNEQFF. CDR3 bases: TGTGCCAGCAGCGTCCAGGGAGCGGGAGGGGTAAATGAGCAGTTCTTC.

The CDR3 nucleotides are TGTGCCAGCAGTTCCCCTTCTAGCGGGATTAGGTACGAGCAGTACTTC. Its protein product is CASSSPSSGIRYEQYF. The chain links TRBV27 to TRBJ2-7; TRBD2 aligns across 9 bases. V was clipped by 4 bases and J by 4 bases; unmatched bases: 11. Per the germline V gene, CDR1 is MNHEY and CDR2 is SMNVEV (reference sequence). The CDR3 has 16 residues.

The rearrangement joins TRBV5-4 to TRBJ2-3; possible D gene TRBD1, 5 bases. Germline-derived CDR1 and CDR2 are SGHNT and YYREEE (reference sequence). This CDR3 has 16 residues. V dropped 4 bases and J dropped 2 bases, with 17 bases sitting between them. DNA for the CDR3: TGTGCCAGCAGCAAAAAAGTCTCGGACACCACAGATACGCAGTATTTT. Translated, it gives CASSKKVSDTTDTQYF.

The rearrangement links TRBV28 to TRBJ2-1; 8 positions agree with TRBD1. V shed 5 bases and J 2 bases; nucleotides not matched to a gene: 5. Per germline, CDR1 MDHEN and CDR2 SYDVKM. The CDR3 totals 15 residues. As DNA, the CDR3 is TGTGCCAGCAGTGCCTCGGGACAGGCCTACAATGAGCAGTTCTTC. As protein: CASSASGQAYNEQFF.

The chain carries TRBV7-8 and TRBJ2-7; 9 nucleotides line up with TRBD1. J lost 5 bases, V lost 2 bases, and 7 bases had no gene match. There are 15 residues in the CDR3. Germline CDR1 SGHVS, CDR2 FQNEAQ. CDR3: CASSLRGQGTHEQYF. CDR3 sequence (DNA): TGTGCCAGCAGCTTAAGGGGACAGGGTACCCACGAGCAGTACTTC.

The rearrangement uses TRBV27 and TRBJ2-2, with 7 bases aligning to TRBD1. With V trimmed by 4 bases and J by 2 bases, 7 bases remained unmatched. The length of the CDR3 is 16 residues. CDR1 is MNHEY and CDR2 is SMNVEV in the germline V gene (reference sequence). The CDR3 DNA reads as TGTGCCAGCAGTTCCATTCGGACAGGCAACACCGGGGAGCTGTTTTTT. Translating it yields CASSSIRTGNTGELFF.

The chain links TRBV21-1 to TRBJ2-7; TRBD2 was called by the table and not checked on the DNA. TRBV21-1 is a pseudogene segment. This CDR3 has 17 amino acids. The CDR3 loop is CASSKGLAGGPQYEQYF. Written as DNA, the CDR3 is TGTGCCAGCAGCAAAGGACTAGCGGGAGGGCCACAATACGAGCAGTACTTC.

This clone was observed a single time. V usage is TRBV19 and J usage is TRBJ1-2, with D possibly TRBD1 on 5 matching bases. V was clipped by 3 bases and J by 2 bases, with 10 bases between them. CDR3 length: 14 amino acids. In germline, CDR1 is LNHDA, CDR2 SQIVND (reference sequence). The CDR3 is CASSIGRANYGYTF. Here the CDR3 DNA reads TGTGCCAGTAGTATCGGCAGGGCGAACTATGGCTACACCTTC.

V is TRBV5-1 and J is TRBJ2-3, with a tentative D call TRBD2 (5 bases). Trimming pared 0 bases from V and 4 bases from J, leaving 6 bases between. The CDR3 runs 13 residues. Germline lookup yields CDR1 SGHRS and CDR2 YFSETQ. This CDR3 reads CASSLGGSDTQYF. The CDR3 region has the DNA TGCGCCAGCAGCTTGGGAGGGTCAGATACGCAGTATTTT.

This clone showed up just once. V gene TRBV10-2 combines with J gene TRBJ1-2; the match to TRBD1 covers 8 bases. This CDR3 region has 15 residues. The ends lost 0 bases at V and 6 bases at J; junction bases unmatched: 6. Germline values: CDR1 WSHSY, CDR2 SAAADI. DNA for the CDR3: TGCGCCAGCAGTGAGTCACTCGGACAGGGACATGGCTACACCTTC. Its translation: CASSESLGQGHGYTF.

This chain connects TRBV7-2 to TRBJ1-6; 10 nucleotides line up with TRBD1. J was trimmed by 5 bases and V by 6 bases; bases with no gene match: 10. CDR1 and CDR2 (germline): SGHTA, FQGNSA. The CDR3 is 17 amino acids. CDR3 in DNA: TGTGCCAGCAGTTGGATGACAGGGGGCGTCGATAATTCACCCCTCCACTTT. Its translation: CASSWMTGGVDNSPLHF.

This clone was detected once. This chain connects TRBV27 to TRBJ2-5, with D possibly matching TRBD2 (7 bases). CDR1 is MNHEY, CDR2 SMNVEV, per germline (reference sequence). The ends were cut back, 8 bases at V and 5 bases at J, with 12 bases in the middle. The CDR3 is 12 residues long. Here the CDR3 reads CASGRGWETQYF. In DNA, the CDR3 is TGTGCCAGCGGGAGGGGGTGGGAGACCCAGTACTTC.

This clone was recorded only once. This chain links TRBV27 with TRBJ2-5; TRBD2 might be the D (5 bases). The CDR3 has 13 residues. Germline values: CDR1 MNHEY, CDR2 SMNVEV (reference sequence). With 3 bases removed from V and 4 bases from J, the gap between germline ends came to 9 bases. CDR3 nucleotide sequence: TGTGCCAGCAGTTTTCGGCGGGCAGAGACCCAGTACTTC. Translated: CASSFRRAETQYF.

This chain uses TRBV2 with TRBJ2-5; D perhaps matches TRBD1 (5 bases). This CDR3 comprises 13 residues. Trimming cost V 8 bases and J 2 bases, with 12 bases left between them. Germline loops: CDR1 SNHLY, CDR2 FYNNEI. In nucleotides, the CDR3 is TGTGCCAGCTTCAGGGAACCGCAAGAGACCCAGTACTTC. Its translation: CASFREPQETQYF.

The CDR3 protein is CASSLGRGLDYGYTF. The CDR3 region has the DNA TGCGCCAGCAGCTTAGGTAGGGGGCTAGACTATGGCTACACCTTC. The chain joins TRBV5-1 to TRBJ1-2; 7 nucleotides line up with TRBD1. The germline V gene encodes CDR1 SGHRS and CDR2 YFSETQ. The CDR3 extends over 15 amino acids. V was pared by 2 bases and J by 3 bases, with 7 bases of the junction left unmatched.